The entry below describes one TCR beta chain. The target antigen is unknown. Time point given: longitudinal time-point 2. The data stem from a study of neurological immune-mediated disorders. Points from the study as a whole: Sharing of CDR3 amino acid sequences among expanded clones across subjects was absent, suggesting private repertoires in all groups. Phylogenetic grouping put 18 of 34 multiple sclerosis patients' repertoires into one related-CDR3 cluster, a possible signature.

TCRdb itself ran the 5' RACE reads through MiXCR, one entry per CDR3 protein. The data show 65,000 to 95,000 distinct CDR3 sequences, with over 4.5% seen just once and approximately 8% held by the top ten. Trimming removed 4 bases at V and 8 bases at J, with 15 bases between. The CDR3 loop spans 13 amino acids. Germline V gives CDR1 SGHRS, CDR2 YFSETQ. V gene TRBV5-1 combines with J gene TRBJ1-1; D gene ambiguous. This sequence was found in a woman aged 55-75 years with multiple sclerosis. Sequencing was carried out using PBMCs. CDR3 in amino acids: CASSPTPTEEAFF. In nucleotides, the CDR3 is TGCGCCAGCAGCCCTACCCCCACGGAAGAAGCTTTCTTT.